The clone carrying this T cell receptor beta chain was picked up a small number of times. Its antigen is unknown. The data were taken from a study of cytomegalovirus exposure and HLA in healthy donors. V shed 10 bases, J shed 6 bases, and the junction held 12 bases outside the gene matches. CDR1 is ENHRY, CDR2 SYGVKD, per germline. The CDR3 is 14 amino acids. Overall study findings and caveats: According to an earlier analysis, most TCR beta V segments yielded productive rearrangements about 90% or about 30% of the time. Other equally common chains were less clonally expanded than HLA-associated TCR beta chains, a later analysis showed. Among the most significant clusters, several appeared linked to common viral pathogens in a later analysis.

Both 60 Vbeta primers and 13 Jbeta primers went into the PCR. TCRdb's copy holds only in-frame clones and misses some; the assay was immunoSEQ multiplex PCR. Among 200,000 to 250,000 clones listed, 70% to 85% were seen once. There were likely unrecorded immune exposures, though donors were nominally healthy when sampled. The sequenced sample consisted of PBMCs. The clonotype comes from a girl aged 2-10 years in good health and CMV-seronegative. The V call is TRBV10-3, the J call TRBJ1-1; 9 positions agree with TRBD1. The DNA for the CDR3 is TGTGCCACCACTGGGGGACAGGGTGTTCCTGAAGCTTTCTTT. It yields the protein CATTGGQGVPEAFF.